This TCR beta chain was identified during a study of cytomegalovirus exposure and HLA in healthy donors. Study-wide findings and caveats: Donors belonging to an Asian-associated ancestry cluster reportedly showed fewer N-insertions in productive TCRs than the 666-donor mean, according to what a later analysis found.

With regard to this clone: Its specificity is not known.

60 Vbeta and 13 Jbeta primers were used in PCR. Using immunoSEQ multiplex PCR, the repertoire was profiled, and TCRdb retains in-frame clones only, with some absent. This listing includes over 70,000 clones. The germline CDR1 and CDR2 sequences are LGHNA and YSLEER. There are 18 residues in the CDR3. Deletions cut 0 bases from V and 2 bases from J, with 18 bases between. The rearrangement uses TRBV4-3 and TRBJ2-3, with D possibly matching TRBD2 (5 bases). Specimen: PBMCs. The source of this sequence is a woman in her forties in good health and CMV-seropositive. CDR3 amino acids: CASSQDTTSGPYTDTQYF. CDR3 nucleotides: TGCGCCAGCAGCCAAGACACAACAAGCGGACCCTACACAGATACGCAGTATTTT.